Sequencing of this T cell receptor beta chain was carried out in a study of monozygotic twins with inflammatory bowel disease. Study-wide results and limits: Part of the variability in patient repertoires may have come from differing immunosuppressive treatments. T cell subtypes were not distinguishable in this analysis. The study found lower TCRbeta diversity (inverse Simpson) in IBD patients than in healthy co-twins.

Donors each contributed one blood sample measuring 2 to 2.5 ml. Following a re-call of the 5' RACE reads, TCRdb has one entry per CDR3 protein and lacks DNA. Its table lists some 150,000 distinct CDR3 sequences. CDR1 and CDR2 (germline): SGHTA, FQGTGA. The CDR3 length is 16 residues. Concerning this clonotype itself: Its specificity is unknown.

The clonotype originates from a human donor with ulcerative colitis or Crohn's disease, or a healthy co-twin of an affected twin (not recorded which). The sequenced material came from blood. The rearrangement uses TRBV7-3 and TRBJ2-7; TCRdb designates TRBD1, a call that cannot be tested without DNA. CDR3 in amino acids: CASSLTSAGGIDEQYF.